The entry below gives a single T cell receptor (beta chain) sequence along with its context. This was a deep-level run. TCRdb's table, derived via immunoSEQ multiplex PCR, lists solely in-frame clones and lacks some. The top ten hold around 0.13% of the sample, which has more than 2 million clones, approximately 96% seen once. This sample was included in a study of shared clonotypes between healthy human individuals. Unmatched junction bases numbered 1, after V lost 0 bases and J lost 6 bases. Germline values: CDR1 LNHDA, CDR2 SQIVND (reference sequence). The CDR3 sequence is 14 residues long. The sample consisted of naive CD4+ T cells sorted from blood. Subset described: CD45RA+ positively selected. This clonotype was obtained from a man between 18 and 35 years old in good health. The rearrangement uses TRBV19 and TRBJ1-5; 8 nucleotides match TRBD1. The CDR3 reads CASSIEQGVQPQHF. For the CDR3, the DNA is TGTGCCAGTAGTATAGAACAGGGGGTTCAGCCCCAGCATTTT.